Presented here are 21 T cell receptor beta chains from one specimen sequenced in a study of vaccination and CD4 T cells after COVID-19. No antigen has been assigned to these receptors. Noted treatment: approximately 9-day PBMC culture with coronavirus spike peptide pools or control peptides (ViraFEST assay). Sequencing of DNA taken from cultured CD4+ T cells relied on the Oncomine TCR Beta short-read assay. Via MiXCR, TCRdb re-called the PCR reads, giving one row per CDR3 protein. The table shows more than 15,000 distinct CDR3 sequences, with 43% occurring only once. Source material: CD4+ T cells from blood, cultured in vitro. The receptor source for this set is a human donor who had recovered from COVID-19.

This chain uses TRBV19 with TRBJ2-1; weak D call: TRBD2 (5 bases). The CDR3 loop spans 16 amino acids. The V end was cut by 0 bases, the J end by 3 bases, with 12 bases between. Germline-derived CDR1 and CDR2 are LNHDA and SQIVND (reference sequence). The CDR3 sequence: CASSIDGRALYNEQFF. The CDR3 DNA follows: TGTGCCAGTAGTATAGATGGGCGGGCCCTCTACAATGAGCAGTTCTTC.

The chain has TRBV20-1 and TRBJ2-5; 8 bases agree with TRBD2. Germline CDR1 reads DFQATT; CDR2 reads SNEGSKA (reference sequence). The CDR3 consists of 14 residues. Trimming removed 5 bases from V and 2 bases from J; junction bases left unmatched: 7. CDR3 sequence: CSAPASGRQETQYF. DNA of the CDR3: TGCAGTGCTCCTGCCAGCGGGAGACAAGAGACCCAGTACTTC.

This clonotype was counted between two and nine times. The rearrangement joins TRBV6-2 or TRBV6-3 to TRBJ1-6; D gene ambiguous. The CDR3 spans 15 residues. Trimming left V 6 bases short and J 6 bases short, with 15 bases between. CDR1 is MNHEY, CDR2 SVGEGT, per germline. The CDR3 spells CASRGPEGSNSPLHF. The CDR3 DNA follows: TGTGCCAGCAGGGGCCCAGAAGGGAGTAATTCACCCCTCCACTTT.

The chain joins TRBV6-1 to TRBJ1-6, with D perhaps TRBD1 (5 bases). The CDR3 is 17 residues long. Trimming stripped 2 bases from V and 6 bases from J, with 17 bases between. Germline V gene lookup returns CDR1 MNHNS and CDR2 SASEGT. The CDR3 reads CASSEWAGSVRNSPLHF. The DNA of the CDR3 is TGTGCCAGCAGTGAATGGGCAGGGTCGGTTCGTAATTCACCCCTCCACTTT.

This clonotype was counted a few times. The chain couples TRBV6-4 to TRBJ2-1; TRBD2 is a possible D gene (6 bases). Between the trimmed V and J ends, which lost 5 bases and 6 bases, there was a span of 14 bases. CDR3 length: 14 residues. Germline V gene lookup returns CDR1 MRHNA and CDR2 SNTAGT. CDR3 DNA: TGTGCCAGCAGTTCCTTGGGACTTACCAATGAGCAGTTCTTC. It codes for CASSSLGLTNEQFF.

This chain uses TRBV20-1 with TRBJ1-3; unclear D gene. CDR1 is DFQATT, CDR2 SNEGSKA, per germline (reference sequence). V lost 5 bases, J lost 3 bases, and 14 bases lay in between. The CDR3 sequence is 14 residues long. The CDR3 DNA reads TGCAGTGCTCCCCTTGGAGGTAATGGAAACACCATATATTTT. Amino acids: CSAPLGGNGNTIYF.

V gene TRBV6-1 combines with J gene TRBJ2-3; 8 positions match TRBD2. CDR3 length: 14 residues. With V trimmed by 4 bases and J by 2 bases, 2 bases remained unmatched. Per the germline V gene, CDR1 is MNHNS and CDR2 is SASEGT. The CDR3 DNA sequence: TGTGCCAGCAGTGGGCGGGGGGACACAGATACGCAGTATTTT. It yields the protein CASSGRGDTDTQYF.

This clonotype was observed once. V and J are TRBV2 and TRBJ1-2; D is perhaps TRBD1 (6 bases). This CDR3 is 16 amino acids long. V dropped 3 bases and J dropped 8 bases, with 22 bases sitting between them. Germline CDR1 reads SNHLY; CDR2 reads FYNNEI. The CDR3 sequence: CASSDGGRVSSLGYTF. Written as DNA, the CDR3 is TGTGCCAGCAGTGACGGGGGGCGCGTCTCTTCCTTAGGCTACACCTTC.

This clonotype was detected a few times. The CDR3, as DNA: TGCAGTGCTAGAGGGGGACAGCTCTCTGGAAACACCATATATTTT. Its translation is CSARGGQLSGNTIYF. The chain has TRBV20-1 and TRBJ1-3; 7 bases match TRBD1. J gave up 0 bases and V 1 base, and 3 bases lay outside the gene matches. Germline V gene lookup returns CDR1 DFQATT and CDR2 SNEGSKA (reference sequence). The CDR3 has 15 amino acids.

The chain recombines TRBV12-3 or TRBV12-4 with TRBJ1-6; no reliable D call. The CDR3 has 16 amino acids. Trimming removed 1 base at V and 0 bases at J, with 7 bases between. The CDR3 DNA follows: TGTGCCAGCAGTTTAGACAGCGTCTCCTATAATTCACCCCTCCACTTT. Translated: CASSLDSVSYNSPLHF.

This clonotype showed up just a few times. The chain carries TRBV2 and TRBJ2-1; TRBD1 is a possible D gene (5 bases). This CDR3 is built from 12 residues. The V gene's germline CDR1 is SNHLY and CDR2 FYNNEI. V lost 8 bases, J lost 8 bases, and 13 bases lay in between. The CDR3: CASSLWGDEQFF. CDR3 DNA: TGTGCCAGCTCCCTTTGGGGCGATGAGCAGTTCTTC.

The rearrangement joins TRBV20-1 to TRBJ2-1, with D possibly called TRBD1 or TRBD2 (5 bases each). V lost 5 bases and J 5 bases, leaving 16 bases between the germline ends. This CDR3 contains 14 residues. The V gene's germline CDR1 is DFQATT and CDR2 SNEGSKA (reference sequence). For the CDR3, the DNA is TGCAGTGCTCCCTTATGGGGGAAGAACAATGAGCAGTTCTTC. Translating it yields CSAPLWGKNNEQFF.

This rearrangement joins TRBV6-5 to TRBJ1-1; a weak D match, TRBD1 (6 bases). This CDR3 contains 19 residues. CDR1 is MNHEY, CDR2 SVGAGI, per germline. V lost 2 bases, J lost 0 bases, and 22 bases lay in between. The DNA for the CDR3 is TGTGCCAGCAGTTACCCGACGACAGGAGGAGGGTCAATGAACACTGAAGCTTTCTTT. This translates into CASSYPTTGGGSMNTEAFF.

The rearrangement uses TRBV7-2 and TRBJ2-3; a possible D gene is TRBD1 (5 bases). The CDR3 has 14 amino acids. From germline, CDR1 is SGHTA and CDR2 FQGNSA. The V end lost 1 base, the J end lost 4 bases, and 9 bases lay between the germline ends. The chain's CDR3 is CASSLGRAADTQYF. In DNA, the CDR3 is TGTGCCAGCAGCTTAGGCAGGGCGGCAGATACGCAGTATTTT.

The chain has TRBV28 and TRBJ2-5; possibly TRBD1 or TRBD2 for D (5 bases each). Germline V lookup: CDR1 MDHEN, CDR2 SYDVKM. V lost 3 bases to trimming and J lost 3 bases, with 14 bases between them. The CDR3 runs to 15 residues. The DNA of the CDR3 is TGTGCCAGCAGTTTGGGTGGGGGATTGGAAGAGACCCAGTACTTC. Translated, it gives CASSLGGGLEETQYF.

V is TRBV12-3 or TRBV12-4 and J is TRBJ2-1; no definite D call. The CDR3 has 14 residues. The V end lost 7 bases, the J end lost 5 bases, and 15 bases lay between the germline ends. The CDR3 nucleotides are TGTGCCAGCACCGACGTTCCGGGTAACAATGAGCAGTTCTTC. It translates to CASTDVPGNNEQFF.

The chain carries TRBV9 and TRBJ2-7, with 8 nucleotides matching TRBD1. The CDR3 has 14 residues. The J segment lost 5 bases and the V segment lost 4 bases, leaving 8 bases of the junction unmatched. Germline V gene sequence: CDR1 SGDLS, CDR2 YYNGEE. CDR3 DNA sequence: TGTGCCAGCAGCCGCGGACAGGGCGCACACGAGCAGTACTTC. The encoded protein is CASSRGQGAHEQYF.

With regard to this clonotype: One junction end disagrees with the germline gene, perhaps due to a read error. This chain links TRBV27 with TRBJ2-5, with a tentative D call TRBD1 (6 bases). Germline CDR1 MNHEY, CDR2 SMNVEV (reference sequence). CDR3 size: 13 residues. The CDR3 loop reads CANSQGQEETQYF. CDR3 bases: TGTGCCAACAGTCAGGGACAAGAAGAGACCCAGTACTTC.

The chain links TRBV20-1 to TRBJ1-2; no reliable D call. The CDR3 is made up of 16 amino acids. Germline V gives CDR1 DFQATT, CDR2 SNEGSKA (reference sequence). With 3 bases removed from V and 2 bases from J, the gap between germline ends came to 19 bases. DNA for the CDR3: TGCAGTGCTAGGGGTGGTTCGAGGTGGGCCAACTATGGCTACACCTTC. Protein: CSARGGSRWANYGYTF.

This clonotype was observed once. This CDR3 is CASSDEGIGEQFF. CDR3 nucleotide sequence: TGTGCCAGCAGTGATGAAGGGATCGGTGAGCAGTTCTTC. The chain employs TRBV6-4 and TRBJ2-1; D not certain. Trimming removed 3 bases at V and 9 bases at J, with 12 bases between. This CDR3 has 13 residues. Germline CDR1 MRHNA, CDR2 SNTAGT.

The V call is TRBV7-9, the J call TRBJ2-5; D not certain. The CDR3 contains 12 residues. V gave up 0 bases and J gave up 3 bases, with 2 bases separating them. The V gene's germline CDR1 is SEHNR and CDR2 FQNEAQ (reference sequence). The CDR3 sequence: CASSLAEETQYF. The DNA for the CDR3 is TGTGCCAGCAGCTTAGCGGAAGAGACCCAGTACTTC.